The rows below give T cell receptor beta chains drawn from one sample of a study of T-cell reconstitution after alpha-beta-depleted transplantation in children. In TCRdb, the PCR reads were re-called with MiXCR into one record per CDR3 protein. The table lists a few hundred thousand distinct CDR3 sequences, under 15% of them singletons. Sequenced material: PBMCs, mostly from graft donor cells, taken 360 days after TCRalphabeta/CD19-depleted stem cell transplant. These receptors were taken from a male patient aged 10 to 17 who had a stem cell transplant for acute myeloid leukemia, so the T cells may come from the graft donor. Each CDR3 is given with its conserved first and last residue. The D gene is left open where the match is weak. Size is omitted from some rows. Given values are once, few, many or a class for expanded clones.

abundance: few
v_gene: TRBV20-1
d_gene: .
j_gene: TRBJ2-1
CDR3nt: TGCAGTGCTAGTCGAAACAATGAGCAGTTCTTC
CDR3aa: CSASRNNEQFF

abundance: many
v_gene: TRBV7-2
d_gene: TRBD2
j_gene: TRBJ2-3
CDR3nt: TGTGCCAGCAGCTTAGAAGCGGGAGGGGGCACAGATACGCAGTATTTT
CDR3aa: CASSLEAGGGTDTQYF

abundance: .
v_gene: TRBV12-5
d_gene: TRBD1
j_gene: TRBJ1-1
CDR3nt: TGTGCTAGTGGTTTGAACAGGGGCACTGAAGCTTTCTTT
CDR3aa: CASGLNRGTEAFF

abundance: few
v_gene: TRBV20-1
d_gene: .
j_gene: TRBJ1-1
CDR3nt: TGCAGTGCTAGAGATCGGGGAAAAGGGAACACTGAAGCTTTCTTT
CDR3aa: CSARDRGKGNTEAFF

abundance: few
v_gene: TRBV29-1
d_gene: TRBD1
j_gene: TRBJ2-7
CDR3nt: TGCAGCGTTGAGGGACAGGGGGCGGGGGAGCAGTACTTC
CDR3aa: CSVEGQGAGEQYF

abundance: .
v_gene: TRBV7-8
d_gene: TRBD2
j_gene: TRBJ2-7
CDR3nt: TGTGCCAGCTTCCCGGGGGGCGAGCAGTACTTC
CDR3aa: CASFPGGEQYF

abundance: .
v_gene: TRBV20-1
d_gene: TRBD1
j_gene: TRBJ2-3
CDR3nt: TGCAGTGCTAGACAGGGGGCGGTCACGACTTTCACAGATACGCAGTATTTT
CDR3aa: CSARQGAVTTFTDTQYF

abundance: many
v_gene: TRBV4-3
d_gene: .
j_gene: TRBJ2-7
CDR3nt: TGCGCCAGCAGCCAAGATGAGCAGGACTCCTACGAGCAGTACTTC
CDR3aa: CASSQDEQDSYEQYF

abundance: many
v_gene: TRBV9
d_gene: .
j_gene: TRBJ2-1
CDR3nt: TGTGCCAGCAGCGTAGGGTTCCCGTCCAATGAGCAGTTCTTC
CDR3aa: CASSVGFPSNEQFF

abundance: .
v_gene: TRBV4-3
d_gene: .
j_gene: TRBJ2-2
CDR3nt: TGCGCCAGCGCCCTCGGGATAAACACCGGGGAGCTGTTTTTT
CDR3aa: CASALGINTGELFF

abundance: .
v_gene: TRBV24-1
d_gene: .
j_gene: TRBJ2-7
CDR3nt: TGTGCCACCAGTGAGGGGGCAAGCTTAGTCTACGAGCAGTACTTC
CDR3aa: CATSEGASLVYEQYF

abundance: .
v_gene: TRBV24-1
d_gene: .
j_gene: TRBJ2-2
CDR3nt: TGTGCCACCAGTGATTTAGGGGTAACCGGGGAGCTGTTTTTT
CDR3aa: CATSDLGVTGELFF

abundance: .
v_gene: TRBV6-1
d_gene: .
j_gene: TRBJ1-6
CDR3nt: TGTGCCAGCAAAGTGAGCTCCTATAATTCACCCCTCCACTTT
CDR3aa: CASKVSSYNSPLHF

abundance: many
v_gene: TRBV29-1
d_gene: TRBD2
j_gene: TRBJ2-1
CDR3nt: TGCAGCGTTGGGACTAGAGATTACAATGAGCAGTTCTTC
CDR3aa: CSVGTRDYNEQFF

abundance: few
v_gene: TRBV20-1
d_gene: .
j_gene: TRBJ2-2
CDR3nt: TGCAGTGCGGGGGACGGTCGGTACGGCGGGGAGCTGTTTTTT
CDR3aa: CSAGDGRYGGELFF

abundance: many
v_gene: TRBV5-1
d_gene: TRBD1
j_gene: TRBJ2-7
CDR3nt: TGCGCCAGCAGCTCCCATCTTCCGGGACAGGGTATCTACGAGCAGTACTTC
CDR3aa: CASSSHLPGQGIYEQYF

abundance: .
v_gene: TRBV28
d_gene: .
j_gene: TRBJ2-3
CDR3nt: TGTGCCAGCAGTCCAATACTAGAGCTCACAGATACGCAGTATTTT
CDR3aa: CASSPILELTDTQYF

abundance: .
v_gene: TRBV29-1
d_gene: .
j_gene: TRBJ1-3
CDR3nt: TGCAGCGTTGAAAGGATCGTCGGGGGCACCATATATTTT
CDR3aa: CSVERIVGGTIYF

abundance: once
v_gene: TRBV20-1
d_gene: TRBD1
j_gene: TRBJ1-5
CDR3nt: TGCAGTGCTAGAGATCGACAGGGCGCTAGCAATCAGCCCCAGCATTTT
CDR3aa: CSARDRQGASNQPQHF

abundance: .
v_gene: TRBV7-6
d_gene: .
j_gene: TRBJ1-6
CDR3nt: TGTGCCAGCAGCTCGAAAGGACAGCCTTCCTTTTATAATTCACCCCTCCACTTT
CDR3aa: CASSSKGQPSFYNSPLHF

abundance: .
v_gene: TRBV20-1
d_gene: TRBD1
j_gene: TRBJ1-5
CDR3nt: TGCTGTTCTAGGGGACAGGGTCGGGGCAATCAGCCCCAGCATTTT
CDR3aa: CCSRGQGRGNQPQHF

abundance: many
v_gene: TRBV7-2
d_gene: TRBD2
j_gene: TRBJ2-1
CDR3nt: TGCGCCAGCAGCTTTAGCGGGCCATCCTACAATGAGCAGTTCTTC
CDR3aa: CASSFSGPSYNEQFF

abundance: few
v_gene: TRBV6-5
d_gene: .
j_gene: TRBJ2-3
CDR3nt: TGTGCCAGCAGTTACAACGGGCCCACAGATACGCAGTATTTT
CDR3aa: CASSYNGPTDTQYF

abundance: .
v_gene: TRBV7-2
d_gene: .
j_gene: TRBJ2-7
CDR3nt: TGTGCCAGCAGCCCCGGGGTAGGCTCCTCCGAGCAGTACTTC
CDR3aa: CASSPGVGSSEQYF

abundance: .
v_gene: TRBV6-5
d_gene: TRBD1
j_gene: TRBJ1-3
CDR3nt: TGTGCCAGCAGTTACTTCACCGGGACAGGGGTAATTGGAAACACCATATATTTT
CDR3aa: CASSYFTGTGVIGNTIYF

abundance: few
v_gene: TRBV4-2
d_gene: TRBD2
j_gene: TRBJ2-3
CDR3nt: TGTGCCAGCAGCCAAGAAGGACTAGCGGGAGCCCCAGATACGCAGTATTTT
CDR3aa: CASSQEGLAGAPDTQYF

abundance: many
v_gene: TRBV3-1
d_gene: .
j_gene: TRBJ2-4
CDR3nt: TGTGCCAGCAGTCGTGAGAGGGTGGGTGGGGATGTGAGGTCGGCCAAAAACATTCAGTACTTC
CDR3aa: CASSRERVGGDVRSAKNIQYF

abundance: .
v_gene: TRBV24-1
d_gene: TRBD2
j_gene: TRBJ2-3
CDR3nt: TGTGCCACCAGTGACGCCGGCGGGAGAGCAACAGATACGCAGTATTTT
CDR3aa: CATSDAGGRATDTQYF

abundance: .
v_gene: TRBV12-3/TRBV12-4
d_gene: .
j_gene: TRBJ2-7
CDR3nt: TGTGCCAGCAGTTTAATCAACGGGAGATCCTACGAGCAGTACTTC
CDR3aa: CASSLINGRSYEQYF

abundance: many
v_gene: TRBV7-2
d_gene: .
j_gene: TRBJ2-5
CDR3nt: TGTGCCAGCACCGCCCTCGACCTCCAGACCCAGTACTTC
CDR3aa: CASTALDLQTQYF

abundance: few
v_gene: TRBV3-1
d_gene: .
j_gene: TRBJ1-1
CDR3nt: TGTGCCAGCAGCCAAGAAGGAAGAATGACTGAAGCTTTCTTT
CDR3aa: CASSQEGRMTEAFF